The text below deals with one T cell receptor beta chain. The data were taken from a study of blood T cell repertoires in COVID-19. Study in general: The origin of the acute and convalescent COVID-19 samples was the United States, Italy and Spain.

In the original workflow: Reference gene primer amplification yielded estimated nucleated cell counts. Produced via immunoSEQ multiplex PCR; TCRdb's table is partial and in-frame only. The V and J calls and clone size come from that table; D and trimming were worked out from the DNA. The sample includes around 75,000 clones, more than 85% seen only once; the top ten take 3% to 5%. The receptor's source is a man aged 65-85 years with active COVID-19. Sequences were obtained from peripheral blood.

The CDR3 DNA reads TGTGCCAGCAGCACGGGACAGGGACCCTGGGATACGCAGTATTTT. This encodes CASSTGQGPWDTQYF. This rearrangement joins TRBV11-2 to TRBJ2-3; TRBD1 aligns across 9 bases. The germline V gene encodes CDR1 SGHAT and CDR2 FQNNGV. The CDR3 has 15 residues. V was clipped by 5 bases and J by 6 bases; unmatched bases: 9.